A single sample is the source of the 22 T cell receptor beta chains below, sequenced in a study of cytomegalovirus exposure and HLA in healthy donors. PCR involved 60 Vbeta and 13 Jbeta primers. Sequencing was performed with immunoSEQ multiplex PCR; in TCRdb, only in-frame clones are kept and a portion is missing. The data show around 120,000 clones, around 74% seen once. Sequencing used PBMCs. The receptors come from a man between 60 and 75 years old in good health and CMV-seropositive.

CDR3 amino acids: CASSETGITEQYF. CDR3 coding DNA: TGTGCCAGCAGTGAAACAGGGATCACCGAGCAGTACTTC. The chain employs TRBV25-1 and TRBJ2-7; D possibly corresponds to TRBD1 (6 bases). V lost 2 bases, J lost 6 bases, and 11 bases lay in between. The CDR3 has 13 residues. CDR1 is MGHDK, CDR2 SYGVNS, per germline.

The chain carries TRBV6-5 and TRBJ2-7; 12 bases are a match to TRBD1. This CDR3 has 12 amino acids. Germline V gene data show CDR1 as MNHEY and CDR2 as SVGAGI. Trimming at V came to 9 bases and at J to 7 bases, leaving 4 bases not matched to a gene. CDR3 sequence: CASRDRGLEQYF. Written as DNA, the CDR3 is TGTGCCAGTCGGGACAGGGGGCTGGAGCAGTACTTC.

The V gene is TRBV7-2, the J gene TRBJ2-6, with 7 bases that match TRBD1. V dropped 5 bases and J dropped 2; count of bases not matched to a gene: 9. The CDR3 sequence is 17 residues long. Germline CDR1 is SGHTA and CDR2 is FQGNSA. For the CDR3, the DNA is TGTGCCAGCAGCCAACGACAGGGATCGGCTGGGGCCAACGTCCTGACTTTC. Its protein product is CASSQRQGSAGANVLTF.

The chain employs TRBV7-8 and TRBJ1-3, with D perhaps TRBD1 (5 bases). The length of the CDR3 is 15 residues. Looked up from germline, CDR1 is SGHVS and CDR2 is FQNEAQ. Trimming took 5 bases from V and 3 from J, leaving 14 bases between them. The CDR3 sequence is CASSVQQVVGNTIYF. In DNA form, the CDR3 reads TGTGCCAGCAGCGTACAACAGGTGGTTGGAAACACCATATATTTT.

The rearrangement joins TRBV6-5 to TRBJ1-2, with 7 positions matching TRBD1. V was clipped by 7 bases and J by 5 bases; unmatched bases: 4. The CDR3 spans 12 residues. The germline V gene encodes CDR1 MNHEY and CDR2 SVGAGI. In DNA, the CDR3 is TGTGCCAGCACCAAGACAGGGTATGGCTACACCTTC. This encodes CASTKTGYGYTF.

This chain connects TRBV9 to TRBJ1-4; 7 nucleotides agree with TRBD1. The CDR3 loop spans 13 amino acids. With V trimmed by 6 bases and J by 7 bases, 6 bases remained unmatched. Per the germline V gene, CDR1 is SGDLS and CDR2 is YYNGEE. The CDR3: CASTRTGLEKLFF. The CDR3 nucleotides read TGTGCCAGCACCAGGACAGGACTTGAAAAACTGTTTTTT.

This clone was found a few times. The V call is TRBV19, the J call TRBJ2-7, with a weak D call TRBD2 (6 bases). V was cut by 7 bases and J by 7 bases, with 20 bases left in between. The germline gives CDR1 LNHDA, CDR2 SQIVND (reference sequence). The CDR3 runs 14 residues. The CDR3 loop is CASNPASAGGEQYF. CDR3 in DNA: TGTGCCAGTAACCCAGCCTCGGCTGGGGGGGAGCAGTACTTC. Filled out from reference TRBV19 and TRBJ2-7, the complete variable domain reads DGGITQSPKYLFRKEGQNVTLSCEQNLNHDAMYWYRQDPGQGLRLIYYSQIVNDFQKGDIAEGYSVSREKKESFPLTVTSAQKNPTAFYLCASNPASAGGEQYFGPGTRLTVT.

CDR3 amino acids: CASSLGGGRTEAFF. The CDR3 coding sequence is TGCGCCAGCAGCTTGGGAGGGGGAAGAACTGAAGCTTTCTTT. The chain carries TRBV5-1 and TRBJ1-1, with D maybe TRBD1 (6 bases). The V gene lost 0 bases and the J gene lost 5 bases, with 11 bases spanning the gap. The germline CDR1 and CDR2 sequences are SGHRS and YFSETQ. The CDR3 runs 14 residues.

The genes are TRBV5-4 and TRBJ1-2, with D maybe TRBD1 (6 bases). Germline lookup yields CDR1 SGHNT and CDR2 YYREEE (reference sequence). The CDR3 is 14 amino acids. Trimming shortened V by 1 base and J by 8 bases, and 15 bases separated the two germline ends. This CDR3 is CASSLILQGEGYTF. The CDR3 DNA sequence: TGTGCCAGCAGCTTGATCCTACAGGGCGAAGGCTACACCTTC.

CDR3 nucleotides: TGCGCCAGCAGCTTGGCCGGGGACTCTGGAAACACCATATATTTT. Protein: CASSLAGDSGNTIYF. This chain uses TRBV5-1 with TRBJ1-3, with D uncertain. CDR3 size: 15 residues. V was clipped by 0 bases and J by 0 bases, with 7 bases between them. The germline CDR1 and CDR2 sequences are SGHRS and YFSETQ.

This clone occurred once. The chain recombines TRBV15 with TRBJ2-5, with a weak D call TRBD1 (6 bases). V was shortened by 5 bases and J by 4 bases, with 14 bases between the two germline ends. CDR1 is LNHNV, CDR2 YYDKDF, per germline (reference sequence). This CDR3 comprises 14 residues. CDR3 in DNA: TGTGCCACCAGCGTCGGACAGATATTAGAGACCCAGTACTTC. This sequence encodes CATSVGQILETQYF.

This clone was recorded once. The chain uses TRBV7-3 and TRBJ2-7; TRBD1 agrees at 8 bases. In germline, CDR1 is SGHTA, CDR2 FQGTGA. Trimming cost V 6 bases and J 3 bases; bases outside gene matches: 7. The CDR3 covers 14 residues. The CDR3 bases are TGTGCCAGCAGTTTTTCCGGGACAGGCTACGAGCAGTACTTC. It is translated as CASSFSGTGYEQYF.

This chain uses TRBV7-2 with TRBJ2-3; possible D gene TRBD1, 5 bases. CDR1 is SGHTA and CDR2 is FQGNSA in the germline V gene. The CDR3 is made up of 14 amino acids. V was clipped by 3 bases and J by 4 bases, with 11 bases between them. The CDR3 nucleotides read TGTGCCAGCAGCTTTAGAGACAGTGCAGATACGCAGTATTTT. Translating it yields CASSFRDSADTQYF.

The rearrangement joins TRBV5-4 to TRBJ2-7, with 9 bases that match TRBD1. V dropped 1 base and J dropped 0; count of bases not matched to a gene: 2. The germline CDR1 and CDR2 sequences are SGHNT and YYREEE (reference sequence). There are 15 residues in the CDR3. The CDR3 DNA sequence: TGTGCCAGCAGCTTGAGACAGGGGGTCTCCTACGAGCAGTACTTC. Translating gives CASSLRQGVSYEQYF.

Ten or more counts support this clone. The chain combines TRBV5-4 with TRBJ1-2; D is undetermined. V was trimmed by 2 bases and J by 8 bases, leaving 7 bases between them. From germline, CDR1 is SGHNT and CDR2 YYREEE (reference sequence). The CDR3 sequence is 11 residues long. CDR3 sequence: CASSFGSGYTF. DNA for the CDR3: TGTGCCAGCAGCTTCGGTAGCGGCTACACCTTC.

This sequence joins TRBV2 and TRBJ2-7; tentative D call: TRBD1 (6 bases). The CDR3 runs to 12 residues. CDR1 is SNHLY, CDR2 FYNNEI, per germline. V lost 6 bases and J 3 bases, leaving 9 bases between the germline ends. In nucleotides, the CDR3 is TGTGCCAGCAGAACACAGGGCTACGAGCAGTACTTC. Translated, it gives CASRTQGYEQYF.

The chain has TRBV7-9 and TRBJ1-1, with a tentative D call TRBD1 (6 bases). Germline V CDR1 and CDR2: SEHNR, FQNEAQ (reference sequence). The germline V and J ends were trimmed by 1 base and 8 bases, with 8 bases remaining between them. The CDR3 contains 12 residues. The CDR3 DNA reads TGTGCCAGCAGCTTAGTTCAGGGGGAAGCTTTCTTT. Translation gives CASSLVQGEAFF.

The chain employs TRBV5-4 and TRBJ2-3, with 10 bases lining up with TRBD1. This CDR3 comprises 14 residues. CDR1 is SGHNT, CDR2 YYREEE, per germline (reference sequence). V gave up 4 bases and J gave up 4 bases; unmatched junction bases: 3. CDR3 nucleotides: TGTGCCAGCAGCGGGACAGGGGAAGCAGATACGCAGTATTTT. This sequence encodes CASSGTGEADTQYF.

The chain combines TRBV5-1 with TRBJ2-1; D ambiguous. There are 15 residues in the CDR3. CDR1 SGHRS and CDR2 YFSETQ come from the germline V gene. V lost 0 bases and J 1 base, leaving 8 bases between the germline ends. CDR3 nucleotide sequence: TGCGCCAGCAGCTTGGAAGACATTTCCTACAATGAGCAGTTCTTC. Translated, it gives CASSLEDISYNEQFF. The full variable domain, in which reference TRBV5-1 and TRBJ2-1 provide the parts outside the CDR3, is KAGVTQTPRYLIKTRGQQVTLSCSPISGHRSVSWYQQTPGQGLQFLFEYFSETQRNKGNFPGRFSGRQFSNSRSEMNVSTLELGDSALYLCASSLEDISYNEQFFGPGTRLTVL.

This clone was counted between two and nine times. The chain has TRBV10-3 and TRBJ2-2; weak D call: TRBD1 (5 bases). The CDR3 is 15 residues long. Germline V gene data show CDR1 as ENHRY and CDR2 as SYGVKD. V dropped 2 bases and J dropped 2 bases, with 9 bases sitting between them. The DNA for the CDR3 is TGTGCCATCAGTGAGGACAGTATCAACACCGGGGAGCTGTTTTTT. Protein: CAISEDSINTGELFF.

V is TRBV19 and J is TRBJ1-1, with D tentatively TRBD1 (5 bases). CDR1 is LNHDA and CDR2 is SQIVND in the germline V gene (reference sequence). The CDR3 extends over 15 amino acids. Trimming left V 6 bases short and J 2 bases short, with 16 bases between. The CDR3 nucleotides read TGTGCCAGTAGCGGGAGGGGACGGGGAAACACTGAAGCTTTCTTT. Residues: CASSGRGRGNTEAFF.

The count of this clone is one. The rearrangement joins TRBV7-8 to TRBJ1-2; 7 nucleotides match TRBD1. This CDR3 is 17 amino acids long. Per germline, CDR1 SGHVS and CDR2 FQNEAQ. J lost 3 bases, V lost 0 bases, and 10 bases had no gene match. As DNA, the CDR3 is TGTGCCAGCAGCTTAGCGGCCAGGGGGACGACTGACTATGGCTACACCTTC. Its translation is CASSLAARGTTDYGYTF. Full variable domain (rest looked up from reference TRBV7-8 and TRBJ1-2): GAGVSQSPRYKVAKRGQDVALRCDPISGHVSLFWYQQALGQGPEFLTYFQNEAQLDKSGLPSDRFFAERPEGSVSTLKIQRTQQEDSAVYLCASSLAARGTTDYGYTFGSGTRLTVV.